This T cell receptor beta chain was found in a study of cytotoxic CD8 clonotypes in ibrutinib-treated CLL. The repertoire was sequenced with immunoSEQ multiplex PCR; TCRdb's copy has only in-frame clones and lacks some. The sample contains 70,000 to 80,000 clones, around four fifths of which appear only once. This CDR3 has 14 amino acids. Germline V gene lookup returns CDR1 MDHEN and CDR2 SYDVKM. Trimming shortened V by 3 bases and J by 7 bases, and 13 bases separated the two germline ends. The TCR was taken from a human donor with chronic lymphocytic leukemia. The sample consisted of PBMCs, taken after 24 months of ibrutinib treatment. The rearrangement joins TRBV28 to TRBJ1-5, with unresolved D. CDR3 sequence reads: CASSLLGRKQPQHF. CDR3 in DNA: TGTGCCAGCAGTTTGCTGGGGAGGAAACAGCCCCAGCATTTT.